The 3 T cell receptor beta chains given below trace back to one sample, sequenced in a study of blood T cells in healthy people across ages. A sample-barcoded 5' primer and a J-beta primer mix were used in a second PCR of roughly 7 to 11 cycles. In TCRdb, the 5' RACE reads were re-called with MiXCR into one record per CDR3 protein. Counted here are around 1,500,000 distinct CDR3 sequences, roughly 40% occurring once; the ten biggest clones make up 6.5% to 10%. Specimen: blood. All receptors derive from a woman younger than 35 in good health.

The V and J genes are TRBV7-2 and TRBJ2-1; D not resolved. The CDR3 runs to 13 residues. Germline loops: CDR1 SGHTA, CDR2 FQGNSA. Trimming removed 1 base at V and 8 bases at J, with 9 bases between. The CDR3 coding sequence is TGTGCCAGCAGCTTAGTGGTGGCGGATGAGCAGTTCTTC. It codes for CASSLVVADEQFF.

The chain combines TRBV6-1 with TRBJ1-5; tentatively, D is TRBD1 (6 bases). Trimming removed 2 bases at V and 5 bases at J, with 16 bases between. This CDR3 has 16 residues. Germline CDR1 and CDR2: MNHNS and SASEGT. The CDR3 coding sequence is TGTGCCAGCAGTGAAACCAGGGGCACCTGGCATCAGCCCCAGCATTTT. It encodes CASSETRGTWHQPQHF.

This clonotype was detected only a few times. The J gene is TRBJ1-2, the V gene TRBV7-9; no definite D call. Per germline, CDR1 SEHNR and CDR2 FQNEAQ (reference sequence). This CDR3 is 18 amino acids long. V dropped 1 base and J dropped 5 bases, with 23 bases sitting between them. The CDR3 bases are TGTGCCAGCAGCTTAGTTTCCGTTGTCCAGGTCGCTCCGTATGGCTACACCTTC. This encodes CASSLVSVVQVAPYGYTF.